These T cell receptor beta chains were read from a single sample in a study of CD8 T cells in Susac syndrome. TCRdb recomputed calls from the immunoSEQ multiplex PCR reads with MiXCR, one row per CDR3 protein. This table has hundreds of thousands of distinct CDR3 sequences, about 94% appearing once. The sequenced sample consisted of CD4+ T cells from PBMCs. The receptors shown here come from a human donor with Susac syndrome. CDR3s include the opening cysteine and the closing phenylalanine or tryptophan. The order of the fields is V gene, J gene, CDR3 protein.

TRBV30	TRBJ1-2	CAWSPPDGFYGYTF
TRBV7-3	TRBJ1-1	CASSLRVGRNTEAFF
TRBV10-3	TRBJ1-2	CAISENVDSTTNYGYTF
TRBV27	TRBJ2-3	CASSLTGGSGVSTDTQYF
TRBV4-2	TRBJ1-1	CASSQQVISENTEAFF
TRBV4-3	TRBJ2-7	CASSQEVGYEQYF
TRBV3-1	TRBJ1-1	CASSRGTGFEAFF
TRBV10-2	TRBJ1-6	CASSDQGSNSPLHF
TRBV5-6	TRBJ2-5	CASSRDFGSETQYF
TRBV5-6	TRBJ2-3	CASSLAGRREEGTDTQYF
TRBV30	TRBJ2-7	CAWRASAYEQYF
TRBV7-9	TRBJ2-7	CASSVGGRGEQYF
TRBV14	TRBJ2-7	CASSPGRTGPYEQYF
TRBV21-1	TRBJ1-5	CASSKPPGRNSNQPQHF
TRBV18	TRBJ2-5	CASSPPPRVDQETQYF
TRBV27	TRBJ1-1	CASRNDRGGLGRNTEAFF
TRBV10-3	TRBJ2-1	CAISEAGGPNEQFF
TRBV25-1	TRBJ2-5	CASSETGPSGETQYF
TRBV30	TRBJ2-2	CAWSGSTGELFF
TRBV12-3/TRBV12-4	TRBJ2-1	CASDGQGRNEQFF
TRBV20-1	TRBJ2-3	CSARVGSWDTQYF
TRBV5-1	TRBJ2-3	CASSLRAGTDTQYF
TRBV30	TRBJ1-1	CAWSPTRSNTEAFF
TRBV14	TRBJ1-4	CASSQDDGEKLFF
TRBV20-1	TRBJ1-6	CSRIPYNSPLHF
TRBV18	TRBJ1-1	CASSPKTNTEAFF
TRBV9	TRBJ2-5	CASSRTGGWETQYF
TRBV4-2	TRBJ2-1	CASSQAHLASNEQFF
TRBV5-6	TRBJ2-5	CASSLIGGSQETQYF
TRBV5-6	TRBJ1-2	CASSLERRGGYTF
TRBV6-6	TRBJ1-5	CASHRDSGNQPQHF
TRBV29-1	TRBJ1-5	CSVEEPRGSDQHF
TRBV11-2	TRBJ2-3	CASSLGALAGGLTDTQYF
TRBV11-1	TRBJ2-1	CASSRQGWNEQFF
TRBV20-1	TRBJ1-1	CSAGGDSNTEAFF
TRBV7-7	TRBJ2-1	CASSQTDPGDEQFF
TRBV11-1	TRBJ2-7	CASSSHVSYEQYF
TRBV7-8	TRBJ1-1	CASSLARAPRAAFF
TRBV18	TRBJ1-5	CASSPLAGTRSQHF
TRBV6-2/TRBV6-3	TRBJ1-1	CASSYSIGTAQAFF
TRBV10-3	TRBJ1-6	CAISPGTVNSPLHF
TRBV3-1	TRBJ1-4	CASSPQDTTNEKLFF
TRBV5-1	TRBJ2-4	CASSLYGSQNIQYF